This TCR delta chain was obtained from a study of gamma-delta chains in newborns, infants, children. Study as a whole: Microbial exposure reportedly drives polyclonal innate γδ T cell expansion after birth.

This clone was picked up a small number of times. A far larger clone is one base from this, pointing to a likely read error. Other DNA sequences in this sample translate to the same CDR3. TCRdb reanalyzed the reads using CATT. The sample lists about 2,000 delta-chain clones; around 1.5% were seen once. Specimen: blood. The clonotype was recovered from a child who was a newborn, infant or young child, either healthy, febrile or measles-vaccinated (not recorded which).

The CDR3 coding sequence is TGTGCTCTTGTGCGCTGGGGATACTGGCCTTTGACAGCGCAACTCTTCTTT. It is translated as CALVRWGYWPLTAQLFF. The chain combines TRDV1 with TRDJ2; 8 nucleotides match TRDD3. In germline, CDR1 is TSWWSYY, CDR2 QGS. The CDR3 has 17 residues.